This T cell receptor beta chain was profiled in a study of a mutant IDH1 vaccine in newly diagnosed glioma. Study details: Treated patients had a mean age of approximately 40 years and a sex split that was approximately 62% male and about 40% female.

Study-wide findings and caveats: Patients mounted vaccine-induced immune responses in approximately 93% of cases.

The time point denotes: week 23, last vaccination. A 20-mer mutant IDH1 peptide at 300 ug was injected subcutaneously with topical imiquimod. Turning to this clone: Its specificity is unknown.

CDR3 length equals 15 residues. Trimming removed 4 bases at V and 6 bases at J, with 18 bases between. CDR1 and CDR2 (germline): SQVTM, ANQGSEA. Sequencing was performed with immunoSEQ multiplex PCR; in TCRdb, only in-frame clones are kept and a portion is missing. The sample has fewer than 45,000 clones, over 70% seen once. The source material was PBMCs, sampled from a glioma patient whose treatment included an IDH1 peptide vaccine. This chain connects TRBV29-1 to TRBJ2-2; possible D gene TRBD2, 6 bases. This TCR came from a woman aged 35 to 49 with glioma. Some clones in this sample may be carry-over from other donors' samples. DNA of the CDR3: TGCAGCGTTGCGTCGCGGGGTGGAACGGCCGGGGAGCTGTTTTTT. It codes for CSVASRGGTAGELFF.